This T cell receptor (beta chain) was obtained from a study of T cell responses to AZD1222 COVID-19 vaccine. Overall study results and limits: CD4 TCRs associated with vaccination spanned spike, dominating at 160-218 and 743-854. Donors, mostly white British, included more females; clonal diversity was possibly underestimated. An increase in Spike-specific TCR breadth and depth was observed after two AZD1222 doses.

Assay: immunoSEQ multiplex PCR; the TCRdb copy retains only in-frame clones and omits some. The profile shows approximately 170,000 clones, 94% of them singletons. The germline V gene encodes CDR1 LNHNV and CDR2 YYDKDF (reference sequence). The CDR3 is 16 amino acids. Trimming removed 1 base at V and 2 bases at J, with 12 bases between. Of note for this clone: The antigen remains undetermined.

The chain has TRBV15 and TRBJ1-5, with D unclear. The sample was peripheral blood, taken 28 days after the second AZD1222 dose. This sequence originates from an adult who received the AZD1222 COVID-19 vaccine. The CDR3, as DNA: TGTGCCACCAGCAGAGGAAACCGGCAGGGCAATCAGCCCCAGCATTTT. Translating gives CATSRGNRQGNQPQHF.